Listed here are 17 T cell receptor beta chains from one sample, sequenced in a study of T cell repertoires in cytomegalovirus infection. Using its own MiXCR run on the reads, TCRdb lists one record per CDR3 protein. The sample records nearly 650,000 distinct CDR3 sequences, 24% being singletons. Sequencing was carried out using CD8+ T cells from PBMCs. All receptors come from a human donor in good health (CMV status not recorded). Some clones in this sample may be carry-over from other donors' samples.

J is TRBJ2-2 and V is TRBV2; TRBD2 matches at 8 bases. The ends lost 1 base at V and 5 bases at J; junction bases unmatched: 12. There are 18 residues in the CDR3. Germline CDR1 and CDR2: SNHLY and FYNNEI. CDR3 loop: CASSEEWTMRGVTGELFF. The CDR3 nucleotides are TGTGCCAGCAGTGAAGAATGGACTATGCGGGGGGTTACCGGGGAGCTGTTTTTT.

V usage is TRBV5-1 and J usage is TRBJ2-3; D gene unclear. The V gene lost 4 bases and the J gene lost 2 bases, with 14 bases spanning the gap. Germline CDR1 SGHRS, CDR2 YFSETQ. The CDR3 covers 15 residues. The CDR3 nucleotides read TGCGCCAGCAGCCTGCGAGATGACCTCACAGATACGCAGTATTTT. As protein: CASSLRDDLTDTQYF.

The rearrangement joins TRBV27 to TRBJ1-2, with TRBD1 matching over 9 bases. V was pared by 8 bases and J by 8 bases, with 9 bases of the junction left unmatched. The germline V gene encodes CDR1 MNHEY and CDR2 SMNVEV (reference sequence). This CDR3 has 13 residues. This CDR3 is CASALQGARGYTF. In DNA form, the CDR3 reads TGTGCCAGCGCCTTACAGGGGGCTAGGGGCTACACCTTC.

This clonotype was recorded many times. The chain links TRBV7-9 to TRBJ2-1, with D possibly matching TRBD2 (5 bases). The CDR3 sequence is 13 residues long. Trimming left V 5 bases short and J 4 bases short, with 9 bases between. CDR1 is SEHNR and CDR2 is FQNEAQ in the germline V gene (reference sequence). CDR3 residues: CASSASGYNEQFF. DNA for the CDR3: TGTGCCAGCAGCGCAAGCGGTTACAATGAGCAGTTCTTC.

Details on this clonotype: One end of the junction fails to match germline, which may point to a read error. V and J are TRBV19 and TRBJ1-1; D ambiguous. The germline gives CDR1 LNHDA, CDR2 SQIVND (reference sequence). CDR3 length: 14 residues. The CDR3 DNA sequence: TGTGTCAGTAGTATTTTTCGGAGTAACACTGAAGCTTTCTTT. It translates to CVSSIFRSNTEAFF.

This clonotype was observed many times. The V and J genes are TRBV7-8 and TRBJ2-5; 7 bases map to TRBD1. This CDR3 region has 17 residues. V was clipped by 0 bases and J by 5 bases; unmatched bases: 12. Germline V gene sequence: CDR1 SGHVS, CDR2 FQNEAQ. The CDR3 bases are TGTGCCAGCAGCTTAGCGCTGTGGGACAGTCAATGGGAGACCCAGTACTTC. Translating gives CASSLALWDSQWETQYF.

Details on this clonotype: A clone one base away is much larger, so this may be a read error. V and J are TRBV6-2 or TRBV6-3 and TRBJ2-1; D is possibly TRBD2 (6 bases). The V gene's germline CDR1 is MNHEY and CDR2 SVGEGT. The V gene lost 5 bases and the J gene lost 8 bases, with 13 bases spanning the gap. This CDR3 is built from 13 residues. The CDR3, as DNA: TGTGCCAGCAGTGCCGGGGGTTCCCATGAGCAGTTCTTC. Protein: CASSAGGSHEQFF.

This clonotype was observed at least ten times. The J gene is TRBJ2-5, the V gene TRBV7-8; 15 bases agree with TRBD2. V dropped 6 bases and J dropped 3; count of bases not matched to a gene: 14. The CDR3 contains 19 residues. Germline CDR1 reads SGHVS; CDR2 reads FQNEAQ. The CDR3 DNA follows: TGTGCCAGCAGTTTCCCGAAAGGACTAGCGGGGGGGCGGAAAGAGACCCAGTACTTC. It translates to CASSFPKGLAGGRKETQYF.

The CDR3 region has the DNA TGTGCCAGCAGTGACTGGGTCCCCTACGAGCAGTACGTC. Its translation is CASSDWVPYEQYV. The rearrangement joins TRBV6-1 to TRBJ2-7; D unresolved. Germline V gene sequence: CDR1 MNHNS, CDR2 SASEGT. V was clipped by 3 bases and J by 2 bases, with 8 bases between them. This CDR3 is built from 13 residues.

This clonotype was observed many times. The germline gene is not matched at one end of the junction; a read error may be the cause. V usage is TRBV7-6 and J usage is TRBJ2-7; perhaps TRBD1 as D (6 bases). CDR3 length equals 11 residues. The germline CDR1 and CDR2 sequences are SGHVS and FNYEAQ. CDR3: CASSLVGQWNF. CDR3 bases: TGTGCCAGCAGCTTAGTCGGACAGTGGAACTTC.

This chain joins TRBV7-9 and TRBJ2-7, with 9 bases that match TRBD1. The germline CDR1 and CDR2 sequences are SEHNR and FQNEAQ (reference sequence). Unmatched junction bases numbered 11, after V lost 4 bases and J lost 1 base. This CDR3 is 17 amino acids long. The CDR3 protein is CASSSASRDRVSYEQYV. CDR3 coding DNA: TGTGCCAGCAGCTCGGCCAGCCGGGACAGGGTGTCCTACGAGCAGTACGTC.

The chain carries TRBV29-1 and TRBJ2-5; perhaps TRBD2 as D (7 bases). Trimming removed 5 bases from V and 5 bases from J, with 15 bases in between. The germline V gene has CDR1 SQVTM and CDR2 ANQGSEA. The CDR3 length is 13 residues. The CDR3 here is CSVPWRGGETQYF. The DNA of the CDR3 is TGCAGCGTTCCCTGGAGGGGGGGGGAGACCCAGTACTTC.

The rearrangement joins TRBV6-6 to TRBJ2-7, with D perhaps assigned TRBD1 or TRBD2 (5 bases each). Germline CDR1 MNHNY, CDR2 SVGAGI (reference sequence). CDR3 length: 15 residues. Trimming shortened V by 2 bases and J by 5 bases, and 16 bases separated the two germline ends. Here the CDR3 DNA reads TGTGCCAGCAGTTACCGCATTTGGGGGAAGAACGAGCAGTACGTC. This translates into CASSYRIWGKNEQYV.

V usage is TRBV2 and J usage is TRBJ2-1; D gene ambiguous. From germline, CDR1 is SNHLY and CDR2 FYNNEI. V was clipped by 6 bases and J by 6 bases, with 15 bases between them. The CDR3 has 14 amino acids. CDR3 protein: CASREWSGPNEQFF. DNA of the CDR3: TGTGCCAGCAGAGAATGGTCAGGCCCCAATGAGCAGTTCTTC.

This clonotype was observed a handful of times. V gene TRBV14 combines with J gene TRBJ2-7, with TRBD2 as a possible D gene (5 bases). This CDR3 spans 13 amino acids. Looked up from germline, CDR1 is SGHDN and CDR2 is FVKESK. V gave up 1 base and J gave up 4 bases, with 8 bases separating them. The CDR3 nucleotides are TGTGCCAGCAGCCAAGTCGAGGGTTACGAGCAGTACTTC. This codes for CASSQVEGYEQYF.

The rearrangement links TRBV12-3 or TRBV12-4 to TRBJ2-3; 7 bases are a match to TRBD2. V lost 1 base and J lost 2; bases outside the gene matches: 3. CDR3 length: 15 amino acids. The chain's CDR3 is CASSLGGGFTDTQYF. DNA of the CDR3: TGTGCCAGCAGTTTAGGGGGGGGGTTCACAGATACGCAGTATTTT.

The table lists this clonotype with a few counts. This chain joins TRBV5-5 and TRBJ2-7, with D perhaps TRBD2 (5 bases). The CDR3 covers 16 residues. The germline gives CDR1 SGHKS, CDR2 YYEKEE (reference sequence). Between the trimmed V and J ends, which lost 4 bases and 0 bases, there was a span of 17 bases. In DNA, the CDR3 is TGTGCCAGCAGCGGGGATGGAGGTCAGAGCTCCTACGAGCAGTACTTC. Amino acid sequence: CASSGDGGQSSYEQYF.